These 14 T cell receptor beta chains share one sample of origin, sequenced in a study of beta chain features in type 1 diabetes. These TCRs' antigens remain unknown. The whole isolated RNA underwent reverse transcription, so sequencing captured expressed TCRB transcripts. Sequenced by immunoSEQ multiplex PCR; TCRdb stores in-frame clones only, minus some. The top ten hold approximately 0.015% of the sample, which has around 280,000 clones, over 14% seen once. Study-wide findings and caveats: For Type 1 diabetes patients, all four CD4+ subsets carried TCRB CDR3s that were moderately but significantly shorter.

Sequencing was performed on naive CD4+ T cells from blood. The receptors originated from a young man with type 1 diabetes.

This clone was observed once. The V gene is TRBV6-1, the J gene TRBJ1-5; no reliable D call. The CDR3 extends over 15 amino acids. Trimming removed 2 bases at V and 0 bases at J, with 8 bases between. From germline, CDR1 is MNHNS and CDR2 SASEGT. The CDR3 is CASSESTFSNQPQHF. CDR3 nucleotides: TGTGCCAGCAGTGAATCGACTTTTAGCAATCAGCCCCAGCATTTT.

This chain connects TRBV10-3 to TRBJ2-3; 9 bases agree with TRBD2. The trim removed 8 bases at V and 0 bases at J, leaving 6 bases unmatched. Germline V CDR1 and CDR2: ENHRY, SYGVKD. The CDR3 consists of 15 residues. The DNA for the CDR3 is TGTGCCATCTTGTCTAGCGGGGATAGCACAGATACGCAGTATTTT. This sequence encodes CAILSSGDSTDTQYF.

The chain combines TRBV28 with TRBJ2-7; no definite D call. The CDR3 runs to 13 residues. V was clipped by 10 bases and J by 2 bases, with 15 bases between them. Germline CDR1 is MDHEN and CDR2 is SYDVKM. CDR3 bases: TGTGCCACCTCGGTTTTGGTAACCTACGAGCAGTACTTC. This gives the protein CATSVLVTYEQYF. The whole variable domain, remainder taken from reference TRBV28 and TRBJ2-7, is DVKVTQSSRYLVKRTGEKVFLECVQDMDHENMFWYRQDPGLGLRLIYFSYDVKMKEKGDIPEGYSVSREKKERFSLILESASTNQTSMYLCATSVLVTYEQYFGPGTRLTVT.

This sequence joins TRBV7-2 and TRBJ1-1, with a possible D match to TRBD1 (5 bases). This CDR3 has 13 amino acids. Germline-derived CDR1 and CDR2 are SGHTA and FQGNSA. V lost 3 bases and J 3 bases, leaving 8 bases between the germline ends. CDR3 protein: CASSFTGYTEAFF. CDR3 bases: TGTGCCAGCAGCTTTACAGGTTACACTGAAGCTTTCTTT.

This chain connects TRBV6-6 to TRBJ2-5; 8 bases are a match to TRBD1. Germline values: CDR1 MNHNY, CDR2 SVGAGI (reference sequence). The junction had 4 bases not matched to a gene; V was cut back by 6 bases and J by 4 bases. The CDR3 loop spans 13 amino acids. The CDR3 loop reads CASRRQGPETQYF. The CDR3 region has the DNA TGTGCCAGCAGACGACAGGGGCCAGAGACCCAGTACTTC.

The V call is TRBV11-2, the J call TRBJ1-1, with D possibly being TRBD1 (6 bases). Deletions cut 5 bases from V and 2 bases from J, with 12 bases between. The CDR3 is made up of 14 amino acids. Germline V gene sequence: CDR1 SGHAT, CDR2 FQNNGV. In nucleotides, the CDR3 is TGTGCCAGCAGCCAAACAGGGATTAACACTGAAGCTTTCTTT. This sequence encodes CASSQTGINTEAFF. The entire variable domain, with the rest obtained from reference TRBV11-2 and TRBJ1-1, is as follows: EAGVAQSPRYKIIEKRQSVAFWCNPISGHATLYWYQQILGQGPKLLIQFQNNGVVDDSQLPKDRFSAERLKGVDSTLKIQPAKLEDSAVYLCASSQTGINTEAFFGQGTRLTVV.

The CDR3 nucleotides read TGTGCTAGTGGTTTGGGACAGAGTACTAGCACAGATACGCAGTATTTT. Translated, it gives CASGLGQSTSTDTQYF. V usage is TRBV12-5 and J usage is TRBJ2-3, with a tentative D call TRBD1 (5 bases). Germline CDR1 is LGHNT and CDR2 is FRNRAP. The CDR3 consists of 16 residues. With 1 base removed from V and 0 bases from J, the gap between germline ends came to 11 bases.

The table lists this clone with a count of one. The J gene is TRBJ1-3, the V gene TRBV5-1; D is uncertain. The CDR3 runs 16 residues. Germline CDR1 is SGHRS and CDR2 is YFSETQ. Trimming stripped 4 bases from V and 0 bases from J, with 14 bases between. The CDR3 reads CASSASPPFSGNTIYF. In DNA, the CDR3 is TGCGCCAGCAGCGCGAGTCCCCCATTCTCTGGAAACACCATATATTTT.

This clone has a handful of counts. The chain is built from TRBV6-6 and TRBJ2-1, with 7 nucleotides matching TRBD1. The J segment lost 3 bases and the V segment lost 2 bases, leaving 1 base of the junction unmatched. CDR1 and CDR2 from the germline V gene are MNHNY and SVGAGI (reference sequence). The CDR3 extends over 14 amino acids. In nucleotides, the CDR3 is TGTGCCAGCAGTTACAGGGACAGCTACAATGAGCAGTTCTTC. Protein: CASSYRDSYNEQFF.

The V call is TRBV19, the J call TRBJ1-1; D is undetermined. This CDR3 is built from 14 residues. Trimming shortened V by 7 bases and J by 1 base, and 13 bases separated the two germline ends. Germline V CDR1 and CDR2: LNHDA, SQIVND (reference sequence). CDR3 sequence reads: CASIKGGGNTEAFF. The DNA for the CDR3 is TGTGCCAGTATTAAGGGAGGAGGGAACACTGAAGCTTTCTTT.

This chain links TRBV5-1 with TRBJ2-1, with a possible D match to TRBD2 (7 bases). Trimming removed 0 bases from V and 8 bases from J, with 21 bases in between. This CDR3 is 17 amino acids long. Germline-derived CDR1 and CDR2 are SGHRS and YFSETQ. The CDR3 sequence: CASSLGASAGAHDEQFF. The CDR3 DNA follows: TGCGCCAGCAGCTTGGGGGCCAGCGCGGGGGCGCATGATGAGCAGTTCTTC.

As concerns this clone: At one of its ends the junction is not consistent with the germline gene, which may arise from a read error. J is TRBJ2-3 and V is TRBV14; possible D gene TRBD1, 5 bases. The CDR3 extends over 11 amino acids. Germline assignment: CDR1 SGHDN and CDR2 FVKESK. CDR3 protein: CASSPTVICRF. The CDR3, as DNA: TGTGCCAGCAGCCCGACAGTGATATGTCGTTTT.

This clone was detected only a few times. This chain links TRBV27 with TRBJ2-7; a possible D gene is TRBD1 (5 bases). The V end lost 4 bases, the J end lost 6 bases, and 7 bases lay between the germline ends. There are 11 residues in the CDR3. CDR1 and CDR2 (germline): MNHEY, SMNVEV (reference sequence). CDR3 DNA: TGTGCCAGCAGTTCGCAGGGCGAGCAGTACTTC. It specifies CASSSQGEQYF.

The chain combines TRBV5-1 with TRBJ2-3; D is undetermined. In germline, CDR1 is SGHRS, CDR2 YFSETQ. Trimming left V 3 bases short and J 6 bases short, with 11 bases between. The CDR3 totals 13 residues. CDR3 sequence: CASSSGYVDTQYF. For the CDR3, the DNA is TGCGCCAGCAGCTCGGGTTATGTGGATACGCAGTATTTT.